This TCR beta chain was documented in a study of blood T cell repertoires in COVID-19. Study context: The United States, Italy and Spain were the sources of the acute and convalescent COVID-19 samples.

Some clones are missing from TCRdb's copy, which holds only in-frame ones; the method was immunoSEQ multiplex PCR. The top ten hold under 7% of the sample, which has 160,000 or so clones, approximately 80% seen once. Either two negative PCRs, clearance, or symptom resolution qualified Cohort 3 donors as recovered. Deletions cut 11 bases from V and 0 bases from J, with 17 bases between. The CDR3 totals 16 residues. From germline, CDR1 is SEHNR and CDR2 FQNEAQ (reference sequence). The V call is TRBV7-9, the J call TRBJ2-6; D is perhaps TRBD2 (6 bases). The TCR was taken from a man aged 35 to 55 who had recovered from COVID-19. Sequenced material: PBMCs or T cells enriched from blood (not recorded which). This CDR3 is CAAQGDLLSGANVLTF. The DNA for the CDR3 is TGTGCCGCACAAGGGGACTTACTCTCTGGGGCCAACGTCCTGACTTTC.